One T cell receptor (beta chain) is described in this entry. What it recognizes is unknown. The data were taken from a study of cytomegalovirus exposure and HLA in healthy donors. Study outcomes and limitations: The study recorded about 160 TCR beta chains that were cytomegalovirus-associated. Reports described diagnosis of cytomegalovirus status by the classifier as highly specific and sensitive.

Trimming took 5 bases from V and 3 from J, leaving 8 bases between them. This CDR3 comprises 13 residues. Germline V CDR1 and CDR2: SGDLS, YYNGEE. Sequenced by immunoSEQ multiplex PCR; TCRdb stores in-frame clones only, minus some. Here the sample spans over 120,000 clones, roughly 93% being singletons. This TCR came from a man between 18 and 35 years old in good health and CMV-seropositive. The rearrangement uses TRBV9 and TRBJ2-2; D is uncertain. Sequencing was carried out using PBMCs. The CDR3 protein is CASSGPDTGELFF. Written as DNA, the CDR3 is TGTGCCAGCAGTGGGCCAGACACCGGGGAGCTGTTTTTT.